The clone carrying this T cell receptor (beta chain) was found once. The antigen is unknown. Sequencing used immunoSEQ multiplex PCR; TCRdb keeps in-frame clones, though not all of them. This sample has 130,000 or so clones, with approximately 89% found just once. Between the trimmed V and J ends, which lost 5 bases and 3 bases, there was a span of 13 bases. In germline, CDR1 is SGHTA, CDR2 FQGNSA. CDR3 size: 14 residues. This sample was included in a study of cytomegalovirus exposure and HLA in healthy donors. Study-wide results and caveats: The study put some 150 TCR beta chains on its list as cytomegalovirus-associated.

The sample comprised PBMCs. The chain joins TRBV7-2 to TRBJ1-2, with D hard to call. The sequence was collected from a man aged 25-45 years in good health and CMV-seronegative. Written as DNA, the CDR3 is TGTGCCAGCAGCCCAAAACGGGGATACTATGGCTACACCTTC. It specifies CASSPKRGYYGYTF.